Shown below are 16 T cell receptor beta chains from a single sample sequenced in a study of control samples from healthy donors and cancer patients. Method: immunoSEQ multiplex PCR; TCRdb's copy keeps in-frame clones and lacks some. This table has 100,000 to 150,000 clones, approximately 90% appearing once. Sequenced: blood. These receptors originate from a woman under 30 in good health.

Points on this clone: Distinct nucleotide sequences in the sample also encode this CDR3. The chain joins TRBV20-1 to TRBJ2-7, with D hard to call. V gave up 6 bases and J gave up 4 bases, with 10 bases separating them. Germline CDR1 and CDR2: DFQATT and SNEGSKA (reference sequence). The CDR3 extends over 11 amino acids. The CDR3 loop reads CSARRSYEQYF. The CDR3 DNA reads as TGCAGTGCCCGAAGGTCGTACGAGCAGTACTTC.

This clone has more than one count but fewer than ten. The J gene is TRBJ2-7, the V gene TRBV28; 10 nucleotides match TRBD1. The junction had 11 bases not matched to a gene; V was cut back by 5 bases and J by 4 bases. This CDR3 region has 16 residues. Germline lookup yields CDR1 MDHEN and CDR2 SYDVKM. CDR3 DNA: TGTGCCAGCAGTCCCATACCCGACAGGGGGCTGTACGAGCAGTACTTC. Its translation is CASSPIPDRGLYEQYF.

This clone was observed once. The V and J genes are TRBV5-4 and TRBJ2-7, with 13 bases lining up with TRBD2. The CDR3 is 16 amino acids. The J segment lost 7 bases and the V segment lost 5 bases, leaving 12 bases of the junction unmatched. From germline, CDR1 is SGHNT and CDR2 YYREEE (reference sequence). The CDR3 region is CASSNIGLAGVWEQYF. CDR3 bases: TGTGCCAGCAGTAACATCGGACTAGCGGGAGTTTGGGAGCAGTACTTC. Based on the CDR3 plus reference TRBV5-4 and TRBJ2-7, the full variable domain is ETGVTQSPTHLIKTRGQQVTLRCSSQSGHNTVSWYQQALGQGPQFIFQYYREEENGRGNFPPRFSGLQFPNYSSELNVNALELDDSALYLCASSNIGLAGVWEQYFGPGTRLTVT.

The J gene is TRBJ2-1, the V gene TRBV19; 11 nucleotides agree with TRBD2. The CDR3 consists of 15 residues. The V gene's germline CDR1 is LNHDA and CDR2 SQIVND (reference sequence). The V gene end was trimmed by 2 bases and the J gene end by 5 bases; junction bases not matched to a gene: 2. This CDR3 is CASSILAGGHNEQFF. The CDR3 DNA is TGTGCCAGTAGTATACTAGCGGGGGGCCACAATGAGCAGTTCTTC.

On this clone: A read error may produce the germline difference seen at one junction end. J is TRBJ2-7 and V is TRBV24-1; D unresolved. Germline V gene sequence: CDR1 KGHDR, CDR2 SFDVKD. The CDR3 sequence is 12 residues long. This chain's CDR3 is CTTSDLDRDMYF. As DNA, the CDR3 is TGTACCACCAGTGATTTGGACCGCGATATGTACTTC.

This chain joins TRBV7-9 and TRBJ2-3; D perhaps matches TRBD2 (5 bases). CDR1 is SEHNR and CDR2 is FQNEAQ in the germline V gene (reference sequence). V was pared by 1 base and J by 5 bases, with 10 bases between. The CDR3 length is 14 residues. The CDR3 spells CASSLGLAGDTQYF. For the CDR3, the DNA is TGTGCCAGCAGCTTAGGGCTAGCAGGAGATACGCAGTATTTT. The whole variable domain, filled in from reference TRBV7-9 and TRBJ2-3, reads DTGVSQNPRHKITKRGQNVTFRCDPISEHNRLYWYRQTLGQGPEFLTYFQNEAQLEKSRLLSDRFSAERPKGSFSTLEIQRTEQGDSAMYLCASSLGLAGDTQYFGPGTRLTVL.

The J gene is TRBJ1-2, the V gene TRBV25-1; the D gene is possibly TRBD1 (5 bases). The CDR3 has 14 amino acids. The V gene lost 7 bases and the J gene lost 8 bases, with 20 bases spanning the gap. Germline CDR1 and CDR2: MGHDK and SYGVNS. CDR3: CASTRSGQGSGYTF. The CDR3 DNA follows: TGTGCCAGCACCCGCTCCGGGCAGGGTAGCGGCTACACCTTC.

V gene TRBV7-2 combines with J gene TRBJ2-2, with D perhaps TRBD2 (5 bases). There are 15 residues in the CDR3. V gave up 2 bases and J gave up 0 bases, with 7 bases separating them. Per the germline V gene, CDR1 is SGHTA and CDR2 is FQGNSA. The CDR3 bases are TGTGCCAGCAGCTTAAACGGGGCGAACACCGGGGAGCTGTTTTTT. Translated, it gives CASSLNGANTGELFF.

V is TRBV19 and J is TRBJ2-1; D perhaps matches TRBD2 (6 bases). Trimming took 5 bases from V and 5 from J, leaving 22 bases between them. Germline CDR1 and CDR2: LNHDA and SQIVND (reference sequence). The CDR3 runs 17 residues. The CDR3 spells CASSDPRGIRMNNEQFF. In DNA, the CDR3 is TGTGCCAGTAGTGATCCCCGCGGGATTAGGATGAACAATGAGCAGTTCTTC.

The chain recombines TRBV28 with TRBJ1-4; the match to TRBD1 covers 9 bases. After removal of 6 bases from V and 5 bases from J, the junction contained 7 bases not matched to a gene. Germline V gives CDR1 MDHEN, CDR2 SYDVKM. This CDR3 has 15 amino acids. The chain's CDR3 is CASSWTGASNEKLFF. In DNA, the CDR3 is TGTGCCAGCAGCTGGACAGGGGCCTCGAATGAAAAACTGTTTTTT.

The V and J genes are TRBV7-3 and TRBJ2-5; TRBD1 might be the D (7 bases). The germline CDR1 and CDR2 sequences are SGHTA and FQGTGA. Trimming took 11 bases from V and 2 from J, leaving 24 bases between them. This CDR3 contains 16 residues. DNA of the CDR3: TGTGCCTCGCGGGAACCCCAGACAGGGAGGCAAGAGACCCAGTACTTC. It is translated as CASREPQTGRQETQYF.

V usage is TRBV5-1 and J usage is TRBJ2-5, with 7 bases that match TRBD1. Germline-derived CDR1 and CDR2 are SGHRS and YFSETQ. The CDR3 contains 17 residues. With 0 bases clipped from V and 2 bases from J, the junction kept 10 bases outside the gene matches. The CDR3 nucleotides read TGCGCCAGCAGCTTGGCGAGACAGGGTGGGGTGCAAGAGACCCAGTACTTC. Protein: CASSLARQGGVQETQYF. Full variable domain (outside the CDR3, taken from reference TRBV5-1 and TRBJ2-5): KAGVTQTPRYLIKTRGQQVTLSCSPISGHRSVSWYQQTPGQGLQFLFEYFSETQRNKGNFPGRFSGRQFSNSRSEMNVSTLELGDSALYLCASSLARQGGVQETQYFGPGTRLLVL.

This chain links TRBV7-9 with TRBJ1-3; no firm D call. With 5 bases removed from V and 5 bases from J, the gap between germline ends came to 22 bases. This CDR3 has 17 residues. Looked up from germline, CDR1 is SEHNR and CDR2 is FQNEAQ (reference sequence). The CDR3 DNA is TGTGCCAGCAGCCTACTAGTGGGAGGTTTCAGTCGAAACACCATATATTTT. Protein product: CASSLLVGGFSRNTIYF.

The CDR3 protein is CASSRHHTTGNYGYTF. The DNA for the CDR3 is TGTGCCAGCAGCCGACACCACACGACAGGGAACTATGGCTACACCTTC. The J gene is TRBJ1-2, the V gene TRBV7-9; TRBD1 aligns across 7 bases. The trim removed 5 bases at V and 2 bases at J, leaving 11 bases unmatched. The CDR3 sequence is 16 residues long. The V gene's germline CDR1 is SEHNR and CDR2 FQNEAQ (reference sequence).

This clone was seen a single time. The chain uses TRBV11-2 and TRBJ1-2; TRBD1 is a possible D gene (5 bases). Germline V CDR1 and CDR2: SGHAT, FQNNGV. The CDR3 sequence is 15 residues long. V was cut by 8 bases and J by 2 bases, with 18 bases left in between. DNA of the CDR3: TGTGCCAGCGAGACAGAGATTGGATCCAACTATGGCTACACCTTC. Its translation: CASETEIGSNYGYTF.

V and J are TRBV6-1 and TRBJ1-5; D is ambiguous. The V and J ends lost 2 bases and 5 bases respectively, with 7 bases between them. CDR3 length: 13 residues. CDR1 is MNHNS and CDR2 is SASEGT in the germline V gene. The CDR3 protein is CASSEMRDQPQHF. The CDR3 coding sequence is TGTGCCAGCAGTGAAATGCGAGATCAGCCCCAGCATTTT.